Below, 19 T cell receptor beta chains from the same sample are listed, as sequenced in a study of shared clonotypes between healthy human individuals. Profiling relied on immunoSEQ multiplex PCR, and the TCRdb table lists in-frame clones only, not all of them. The data hold over 850,000 clones, with around three quarters observed a single time. Input material: memory CD4+ T cells from PBMCs. Subset meaning: CD45RA-negative fraction. The origin of the receptors is a man aged 18-30 years in good health. Some clones in this sample may be carry-over from other donors' samples.

This clone was found once. The chain uses TRBV7-2 and TRBJ1-1, with D uncertain. The CDR3 extends over 13 amino acids. Germline CDR1 SGHTA, CDR2 FQGNSA. Trimming left V 0 bases short and J 6 bases short, with 8 bases between. As DNA, the CDR3 is TGTGCCAGCAGCTTAGCGCTCTTTTCTGAAGCTTTCTTT. Translated: CASSLALFSEAFF.

The chain links TRBV2 to TRBJ1-1; D ambiguous. The germline V gene encodes CDR1 SNHLY and CDR2 FYNNEI. This CDR3 has 13 residues. The V and J ends lost 7 bases and 2 bases respectively, with 11 bases between them. The CDR3 nucleotides read TGTGCCAGCAACTATATTGGAAACACTGAAGCTTTCTTT. Translating it yields CASNYIGNTEAFF.

The genes are TRBV7-2 and TRBJ2-1; D is possibly TRBD2 (6 bases). V was trimmed by 6 bases and J by 6 bases, leaving 21 bases between them. The CDR3 totals 16 residues. Germline loops: CDR1 SGHTA, CDR2 FQGNSA. This CDR3 is CASRLVGGKVANEQFF. In nucleotides, the CDR3 is TGTGCCAGCAGATTGGTCGGGGGTAAGGTCGCCAATGAGCAGTTCTTC.

As for this clone: This probably arose from a read error, given a far larger clone one base away. The sample contains more than one DNA sequence encoding this CDR3. V and J are TRBV7-6 and TRBJ2-1; D call uncertain. The germline CDR1 and CDR2 sequences are SGHVS and FNYEAQ. The V and J ends lost 2 bases and 1 base respectively, with 0 bases between them. CDR3 length: 12 residues. For the CDR3, the DNA is TGTGCCAGCAGCTTATCCTACAATGAGCAGTTCTTC. Translated, it gives CASSLSYNEQFF.

V usage is TRBV7-2 and J usage is TRBJ2-3, with D hard to call. Germline assignment: CDR1 SGHTA and CDR2 FQGNSA. The CDR3 is 15 residues long. With 1 base removed from V and 6 bases from J, the gap between germline ends came to 14 bases. CDR3 residues: CASSLVRWESDTQYF. CDR3 coding DNA: TGTGCCAGCAGCTTAGTACGATGGGAATCGGATACGCAGTATTTT.

Comment on this clone: Other DNA sequences in this sample translate to the same CDR3. The gene calls are TRBV7-9 and TRBJ2-6; D call uncertain. Trimming removed 3 bases at V and 0 bases at J, with 3 bases between. CDR1 is SEHNR and CDR2 is FQNEAQ in the germline V gene (reference sequence). The CDR3 extends over 14 amino acids. The CDR3: CASSFGSGANVLTF. The DNA for the CDR3 is TGTGCCAGCAGCTTCGGCTCTGGGGCCAACGTCCTGACTTTC.

The rearrangement links TRBV5-1 to TRBJ2-2; D not resolved. Germline assignment: CDR1 SGHRS and CDR2 YFSETQ. The V and J ends lost 3 bases and 7 bases respectively, with 7 bases between them. The CDR3 extends over 12 amino acids. The CDR3 DNA is TGCGCCAGCAGCTACTTATACGGGGAGCTGTTTTTT. Its translation: CASSYLYGELFF.

With respect to this clone: The germline gene is not matched at one end of the junction; a read error may be the cause. The rearrangement joins TRBV6-5 to TRBJ1-2; the match to TRBD1 covers 7 bases. CDR1 and CDR2 (germline): MNHEY, SVGAGI. The CDR3 is made up of 14 amino acids. CDR3 sequence reads: CAISEDRRPNGYTF. The CDR3 DNA reads as TGTGCCATCAGTGAGGACAGGAGACCTAATGGCTACACCTTC.

The chain carries TRBV5-1 and TRBJ2-5; TRBD1 or TRBD2 may be the D gene (7 bases each). Trimming took off 4 bases at V and 6 bases at J, with 22 bases between the two ends. The CDR3 is 16 amino acids. The germline gives CDR1 SGHRS, CDR2 YFSETQ. CDR3 nucleotides: TGCGCCAGCAGCCCCCTCGGCAGGGGGGGGGAGAAGACCCAGTACTTC. Translated, it gives CASSPLGRGGEKTQYF.

The chain uses TRBV5-8 and TRBJ1-4; tentative D call: TRBD1 (6 bases). Germline CDR1 SGHTS, CDR2 YDEGEE. The CDR3 is made up of 16 amino acids. Trimming removed 1 base at V and 3 bases at J, with 13 bases between. CDR3 sequence reads: CASSLTQGIANEKLFF. In DNA form, the CDR3 reads TGTGCCAGCAGCTTGACACAGGGAATCGCTAATGAAAAACTGTTTTTT.

This clone came up many times. This sequence joins TRBV27 and TRBJ1-2; tentatively, D is TRBD1 (5 bases). The CDR3 is made up of 15 amino acids. Per germline, CDR1 MNHEY and CDR2 SMNVEV (reference sequence). Trimming shortened V by 2 bases and J by 4 bases, and 14 bases separated the two germline ends. CDR3 nucleotide sequence: TGTGCCAGCAGTTTAAGTGGGGTGGGGGGCTATGGCTACACCTTC. Encoded protein: CASSLSGVGGYGYTF.

In this sample, this clone turned up once. The chain links TRBV5-1 to TRBJ2-3, with D perhaps matching TRBD2 (6 bases). The CDR3 has 13 residues. Germline CDR1 and CDR2: SGHRS and YFSETQ. The V and J ends lost 7 bases and 6 bases respectively, with 15 bases between them. In nucleotides, the CDR3 is TGCGCCAGCTGTCGCGGGACGCGTGATACGCAGTATTTT. Residues: CASCRGTRDTQYF.

Notes on this clone: Other DNA sequences of this sample code for an identical CDR3. The chain is built from TRBV30 and TRBJ1-1, with D hard to call. This CDR3 region has 11 residues. In germline, CDR1 is GTSNPN, CDR2 SVGIG (reference sequence). V gave up 1 base and J gave up 4 bases, with 4 bases separating them. In DNA, the CDR3 is TGTGCCTGGAGTGGGGTCACTGAAGCTTTCTTT. Translating it yields CAWSGVTEAFF. The complete variable domain, with remaining parts taken from reference TRBV30 and TRBJ1-1, reads SQTIHQWPATLVQPVGSPLSLECTVEGTSNPNLYWYRQAAGRGLQLLFYSVGIGQISSEVPQNLSASRPQDRQFILSSKKLLLSDSGFYLCAWSGVTEAFFGQGTRLTVV.

This clone was detected only a few times. The chain couples TRBV5-1 to TRBJ2-7; 12 bases align to TRBD2. In germline, CDR1 is SGHRS, CDR2 YFSETQ. This CDR3 is built from 16 residues. The trim removed 4 bases at V and 7 bases at J, leaving 12 bases unmatched. CDR3 protein: CASSKGTSGRVGEQYF. In DNA, the CDR3 is TGCGCCAGCAGCAAAGGGACTAGCGGGCGGGTCGGGGAGCAGTACTTC.

The chain employs TRBV28 and TRBJ2-7; the match to TRBD1 covers 7 bases. The germline gives CDR1 MDHEN, CDR2 SYDVKM. V shed 8 bases, J shed 0 bases, and the junction held 10 bases outside the gene matches. This CDR3 is 15 amino acids long. The CDR3 DNA follows: TGTGCCAGCGCTTCTTACGGGACAGCCTCCTACGAGCAGTACTTC. This codes for CASASYGTASYEQYF.

In this sample, this clone turned up once. A much larger clone lies a single base off, so this may be a read error. Other DNA sequences from this sample encode an identical CDR3 as well. The V gene is TRBV5-1, the J gene TRBJ2-7; no clear D. The germline V and J ends were trimmed by 0 bases and 4 bases, with 2 bases remaining between them. This CDR3 spans 11 amino acids. Per germline, CDR1 SGHRS and CDR2 YFSETQ. CDR3 bases: TGCGCCAGCAGCTTGGATTACGAGCAGTACTTC. Translation: CASSLDYEQYF.

This chain links TRBV13 with TRBJ1-1, with TRBD1 matching 9 bases. With 4 bases clipped from V and 2 bases from J, the junction kept 2 bases outside the gene matches. Germline CDR1 and CDR2: PRHDT and FYEKMQ (reference sequence). The CDR3 has 14 amino acids. CDR3 DNA sequence: TGTGCCAGCAGCTCGGACAGGGGTAACACTGAAGCTTTCTTT. Translated: CASSSDRGNTEAFF.

This clone was recorded only once. The V call is TRBV5-8, the J call TRBJ2-1; 8 bases are shared with TRBD1. Germline V CDR1 and CDR2: SGHTS, YDEGEE. The CDR3 is 16 residues long. Germline trimming cut 2 bases from V and 6 bases from J; bases unmatched to any gene: 10. The CDR3 here is CASSLRTGIEVNEQFF. For the CDR3, the DNA is TGTGCCAGCAGCTTACGGACAGGGATCGAGGTCAATGAGCAGTTCTTC.

The chain links TRBV6-1 to TRBJ2-7; 7 bases fit TRBD2. The ends lost 3 bases at V and 7 bases at J; junction bases unmatched: 15. The germline CDR1 and CDR2 sequences are MNHNS and SASEGT. This CDR3 is built from 16 residues. In DNA, the CDR3 is TGTGCCAGCAGTGACATTAGCCGGACTAGAGCGGGAGAGCAGTACTTC. Its protein product is CASSDISRTRAGEQYF.